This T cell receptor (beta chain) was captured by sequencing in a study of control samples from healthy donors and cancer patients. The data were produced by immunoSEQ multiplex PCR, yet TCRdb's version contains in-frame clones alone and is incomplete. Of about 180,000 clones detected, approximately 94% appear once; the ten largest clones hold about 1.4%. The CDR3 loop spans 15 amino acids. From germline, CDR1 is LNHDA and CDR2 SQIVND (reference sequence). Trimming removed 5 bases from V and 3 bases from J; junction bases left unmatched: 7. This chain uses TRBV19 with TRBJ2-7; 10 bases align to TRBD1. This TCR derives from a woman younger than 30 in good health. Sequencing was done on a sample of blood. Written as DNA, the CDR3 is TGTGCCAGTAGTCCATCTGGGACAGGGGTCTACGAGCAGTACTTC. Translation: CASSPSGTGVYEQYF. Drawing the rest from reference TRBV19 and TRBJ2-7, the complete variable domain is DGGITQSPKYLFRKEGQNVTLSCEQNLNHDAMYWYRQDPGQGLRLIYYSQIVNDFQKGDIAEGYSVSREKKESFPLTVTSAQKNPTAFYLCASSPSGTGVYEQYFGPGTRLTVT.